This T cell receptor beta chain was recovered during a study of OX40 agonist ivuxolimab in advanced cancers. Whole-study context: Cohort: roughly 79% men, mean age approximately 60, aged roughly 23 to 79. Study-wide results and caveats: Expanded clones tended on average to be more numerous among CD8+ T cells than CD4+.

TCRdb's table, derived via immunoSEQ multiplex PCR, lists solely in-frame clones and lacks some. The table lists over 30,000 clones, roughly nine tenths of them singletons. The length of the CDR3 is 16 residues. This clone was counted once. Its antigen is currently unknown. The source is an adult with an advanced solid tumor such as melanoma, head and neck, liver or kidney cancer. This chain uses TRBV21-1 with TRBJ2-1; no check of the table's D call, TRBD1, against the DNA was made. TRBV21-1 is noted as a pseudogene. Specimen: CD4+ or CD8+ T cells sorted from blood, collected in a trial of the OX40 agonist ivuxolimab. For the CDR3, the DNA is TGTGCCAGCAGCCCCATCAGGACAGAAATGGGCAATGAGCAGTTCTTC. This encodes CASSPIRTEMGNEQFF.